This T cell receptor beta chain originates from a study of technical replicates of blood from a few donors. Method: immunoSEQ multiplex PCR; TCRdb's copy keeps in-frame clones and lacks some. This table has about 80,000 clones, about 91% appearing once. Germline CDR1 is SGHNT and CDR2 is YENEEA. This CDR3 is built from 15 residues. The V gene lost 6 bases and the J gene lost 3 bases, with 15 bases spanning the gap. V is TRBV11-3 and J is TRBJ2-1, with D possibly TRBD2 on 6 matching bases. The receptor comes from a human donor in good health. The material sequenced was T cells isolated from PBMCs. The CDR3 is CASSFVSGNYNEQFF. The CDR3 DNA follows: TGTGCCAGCAGTTTTGTTAGCGGAAACTACAATGAGCAGTTCTTC.